The clone carrying this T cell receptor (beta chain) has only one observation. As yet, its antigen is unknown. The data stem from a study of vaccination effects on CD4 cells after COVID-19. Across the whole study: A couple of convalescent patients provided samples 16 days and one week prevaccination.

Generated by immunoSEQ multiplex PCR, the TCRdb table keeps only in-frame clones and is missing some. The sample includes around 75,000 clones, more than 65% of them seen just once. Pools of viral peptides were used by the ViraFEST assay to expand antigen-specific CD4+ T cells ahead of sequencing. Cultured cells yielded isolated CD4+ T cells after less than 11 days. Confirmation by PCR established that the person had SARS-CoV-2 infection between March and December 2020. In the negative control culture, an HIV-1 Nef peptide pool was present. Germline-derived CDR1 and CDR2 are SGHRS and YFSETQ. The CDR3 covers 16 residues. The junction had 5 bases not matched to a gene; V was cut back by 0 bases and J by 4 bases.

The sequenced sample was CD4+ T cells from PBMCs cultured with HIV peptides, obtained before COVID-19 vaccination. The sample's subset: HIV-1 Nef peptide pool negative control/reference culture. The source is a human donor who had a prior SARS-CoV-2 infection. The V call is TRBV5-1, the J call TRBJ2-3; 10 positions agree with TRBD2. The DNA for the CDR3 is TGCGCCAGCAGCTTGGGGGGCCTAGCGGGAGCAGATACGCAGTATTTT. This codes for CASSLGGLAGADTQYF.